This T cell receptor (beta chain) appears in the sequencing data of a study of blood T cell repertoires in COVID-19. Original processing methods: Reference gene primer amplification gave estimated nucleated cell counts. TCRdb's table, derived via immunoSEQ multiplex PCR, lists solely in-frame clones and lacks some. That table furnishes V, J and clone size, whereas the DNA furnished D and trimming. The sample shows approximately 500,000 clones, 85% to 90% of them seen only once. CDR1 LNHDA and CDR2 SQIVND come from the germline V gene (reference sequence). The V end was cut by 3 bases, the J end by 4 bases, with 10 bases between. This CDR3 has 14 amino acids.

V usage is TRBV19 and J usage is TRBJ1-5; D is unresolved. Sequencing used peripheral blood. This clonotype was sampled from a woman aged 45-65 years with COVID-19, enrolled during active disease. DNA of the CDR3: TGTGCCAGTAGTATCCGAGACATAAATCAGCCCCAGCATTTT. It yields the protein CASSIRDINQPQHF.